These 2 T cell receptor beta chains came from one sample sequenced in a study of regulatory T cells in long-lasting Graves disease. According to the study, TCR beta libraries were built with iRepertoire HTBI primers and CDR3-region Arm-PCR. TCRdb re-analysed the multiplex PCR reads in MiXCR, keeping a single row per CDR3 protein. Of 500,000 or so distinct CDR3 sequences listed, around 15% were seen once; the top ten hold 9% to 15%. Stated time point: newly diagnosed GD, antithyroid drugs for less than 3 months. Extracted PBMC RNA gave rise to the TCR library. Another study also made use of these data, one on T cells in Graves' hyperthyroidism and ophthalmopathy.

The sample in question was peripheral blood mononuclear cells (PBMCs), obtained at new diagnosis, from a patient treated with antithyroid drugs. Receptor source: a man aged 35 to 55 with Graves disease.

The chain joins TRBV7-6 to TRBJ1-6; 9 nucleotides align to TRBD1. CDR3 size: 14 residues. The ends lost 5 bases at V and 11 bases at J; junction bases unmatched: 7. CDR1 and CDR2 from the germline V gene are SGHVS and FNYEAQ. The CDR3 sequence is CASSQGQGFAPLHF. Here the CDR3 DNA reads TGTGCCAGCAGCCAGGGACAGGGTTTTGCACCCCTCCACTTT.

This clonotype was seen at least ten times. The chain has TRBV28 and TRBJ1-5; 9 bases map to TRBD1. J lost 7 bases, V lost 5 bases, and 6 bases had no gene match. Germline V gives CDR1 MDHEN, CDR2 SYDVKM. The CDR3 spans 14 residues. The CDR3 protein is CASSRTGEIQPQHF. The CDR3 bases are TGTGCCAGCAGTCGGACAGGGGAAATCCAGCCCCAGCATTTT.